The 10 T cell receptor beta chains presented below share a single source sample, sequenced in a study of T-cell reconstitution after alpha-beta-depleted transplantation in children. Using unique molecular identifiers, the investigators prepared the TCRbeta library. TCRdb ran MiXCR on the PCR reads and lists one entry per CDR3 protein. The data show around 580,000 distinct CDR3 sequences, 23% seen once. The input for sequencing was PBMCs, mostly from graft donor cells, taken 360 days after TCRalphabeta/CD19-depleted stem cell transplant. The receptors here all came from a boy less than two years old who had a stem cell transplant for acute myeloid leukemia, so the T cells may come from the graft donor.

This clonotype showed up many times. The chain uses TRBV5-6 and TRBJ2-1; D remains unclear. Germline-derived CDR1 and CDR2 are SGHDT and YYEEEE. The V gene lost 0 bases and the J gene lost 6 bases, with 7 bases spanning the gap. The CDR3 extends over 13 amino acids. The CDR3 DNA sequence: TGTGCCAGCAGCTTGGCAAGTAGCAATGAGCAGTTCTTC. Protein sequence: CASSLASSNEQFF.

This clonotype was observed a few times. V is TRBV4-1 and J is TRBJ2-5, with D uncertain. The CDR3 extends over 13 amino acids. V dropped 4 bases and J dropped 1 base, with 7 bases sitting between them. Germline values: CDR1 MGHRA, CDR2 YSYEKL. CDR3 sequence reads: CASSRPAQETQYF. The CDR3 DNA reads as TGCGCCAGCAGCCGCCCTGCCCAAGAGACCCAGTACTTC.

The V gene is TRBV4-2, the J gene TRBJ2-3; D might be TRBD2 (5 bases). The germline V gene has CDR1 LGHNA and CDR2 YNFKEQ. Deletions cut 6 bases from V and 9 bases from J, with 22 bases between. The CDR3 spans 15 residues. The CDR3 is CASSPPPEAPQTQYF. In nucleotides, the CDR3 is TGTGCCAGCAGTCCCCCTCCGGAGGCGCCGCAGACGCAGTATTTT.

This clonotype appeared a few times. V and J are TRBV20-1 and TRBJ2-7; the D is unclear. The V gene lost 0 bases and the J gene lost 10 bases, with 13 bases spanning the gap. Germline values: CDR1 DFQATT, CDR2 SNEGSKA (reference sequence). This CDR3 region has 12 residues. The CDR3 spells CSARDLTAIQYF. The DNA of the CDR3 is TGCAGTGCTAGAGATCTCACGGCAATCCAGTACTTC.

The chain is built from TRBV20-1 and TRBJ2-3, with D perhaps TRBD2 (5 bases). The CDR3 has 11 residues. V lost 6 bases and J 6 bases, leaving 10 bases between the germline ends. CDR1 and CDR2 from the germline V gene are DFQATT and SNEGSKA (reference sequence). The CDR3 spells CSALTGDTQYF. The DNA for the CDR3 is TGCAGTGCCCTAACGGGGGATACGCAGTATTTT.

The table lists this clonotype with many counts. At one of its ends the junction is not consistent with the germline gene, which may arise from a read error. The rearrangement links TRBV20-1 to TRBJ1-5, with TRBD1 as a possible D gene (5 bases). The CDR3 is 17 amino acids. The germline V gene has CDR1 DFQATT and CDR2 SNEGSKA (reference sequence). The CDR3 nucleotides read TGCAGTGCTGGAGAGGTAGGCGTAAGGGGAGTGAATCAGCCCCAGCATTTT. This translates into CSAGEVGVRGVNQPQHF.

The V gene is TRBV4-3, the J gene TRBJ2-6; the D gene is possibly TRBD1 (6 bases). This CDR3 has 18 residues. Germline loops: CDR1 LGHNA, CDR2 YSLEER. Deletions cut 4 bases from V and 0 bases from J, with 16 bases between. The CDR3, as DNA: TGCGCCAGCAGCCGTAACGGACAGTTTAACTCTGGGGCCAACGTCCTGACTTTC. This codes for CASSRNGQFNSGANVLTF.

This clonotype was recorded many times. The rearrangement uses TRBV20-1 and TRBJ1-1, with D unresolved. From germline, CDR1 is DFQATT and CDR2 SNEGSKA (reference sequence). V was clipped by 2 bases and J by 3 bases, with 13 bases between them. This CDR3 region has 14 residues. The CDR3 DNA is TGCAGTGCTAGACCCGGTTTACGAGACACTGAAGCTTTCTTT. Protein: CSARPGLRDTEAFF.

The genes are TRBV25-1 and TRBJ1-1, with D possibly being TRBD1 (6 bases). CDR3 length equals 13 residues. The V end was cut by 5 bases, the J end by 5 bases, with 12 bases between. The germline gives CDR1 MGHDK, CDR2 SYGVNS. CDR3 amino acids: CASSKGGTTEAFF. The CDR3 DNA is TGTGCCAGCAGTAAAGGGGGAACGACTGAAGCTTTCTTT.

The chain carries TRBV30 and TRBJ2-7; either TRBD1 or TRBD2 may fit D (5 bases each). Looked up from germline, CDR1 is GTSNPN and CDR2 is SVGIG (reference sequence). This CDR3 has 14 residues. Trimming removed 1 base from V and 3 bases from J, with 13 bases in between. CDR3 in DNA: TGTGCCTGGAGTGGGGACGCGGAAAACTACGAGCAGTACTTC. Amino acids: CAWSGDAENYEQYF. Looking up the rest from reference TRBV30 and TRBJ2-7 gives the full variable domain: SQTIHQWPATLVQPVGSPLSLECTVEGTSNPNLYWYRQAAGRGLQLLFYSVGIGQISSEVPQNLSASRPQDRQFILSSKKLLLSDSGFYLCAWSGDAENYEQYFGPGTRLTVT.